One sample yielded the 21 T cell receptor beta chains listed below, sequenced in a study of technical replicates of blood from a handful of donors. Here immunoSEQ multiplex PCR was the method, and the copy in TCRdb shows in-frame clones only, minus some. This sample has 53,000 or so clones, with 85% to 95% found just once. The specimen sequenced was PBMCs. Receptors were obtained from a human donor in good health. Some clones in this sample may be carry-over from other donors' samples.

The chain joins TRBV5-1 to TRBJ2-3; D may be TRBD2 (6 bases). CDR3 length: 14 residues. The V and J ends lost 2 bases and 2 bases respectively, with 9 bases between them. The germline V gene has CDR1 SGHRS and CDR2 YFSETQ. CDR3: CASSFLAATDTQYF. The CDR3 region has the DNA TGCGCCAGCAGCTTTTTAGCGGCCACAGATACGCAGTATTTT.

The CDR3 protein is CASSPTRGSNYGYTF. The CDR3 nucleotides read TGTGCCAGCAGCCCCACCCGGGGGTCCAACTATGGCTACACCTTC. J is TRBJ1-2 and V is TRBV7-8; possibly TRBD1 for D (5 bases). V was shortened by 5 bases and J by 2 bases, with 15 bases between the two germline ends. Germline lookup yields CDR1 SGHVS and CDR2 FQNEAQ. This CDR3 contains 15 residues.

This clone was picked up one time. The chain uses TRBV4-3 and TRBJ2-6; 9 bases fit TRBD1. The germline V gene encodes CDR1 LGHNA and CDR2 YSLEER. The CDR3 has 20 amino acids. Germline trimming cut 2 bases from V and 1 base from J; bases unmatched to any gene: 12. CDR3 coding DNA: TGCGCCAGCAGCCAACGCCGGGACAGGGTTTACTCTTCTGGGGCCAACGTCCTGACTTTC. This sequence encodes CASSQRRDRVYSSGANVLTF.

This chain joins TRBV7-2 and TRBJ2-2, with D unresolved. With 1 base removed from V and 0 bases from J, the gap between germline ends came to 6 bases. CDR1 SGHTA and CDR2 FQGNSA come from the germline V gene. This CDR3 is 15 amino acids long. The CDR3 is CASSLVTTNTGELFF. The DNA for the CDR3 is TGTGCCAGCAGCTTAGTTACTACGAACACCGGGGAGCTGTTTTTT. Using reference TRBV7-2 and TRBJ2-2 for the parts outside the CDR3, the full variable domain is GAGVSQSPSNKVTEKGKDVELRCDPISGHTALYWYRQSLGQGLEFLIYFQGNSAPDKSGLPSDRFSAERTGGSVSTLTIQRTQQEDSAVYLCASSLVTTNTGELFFGEGSRLTVL.

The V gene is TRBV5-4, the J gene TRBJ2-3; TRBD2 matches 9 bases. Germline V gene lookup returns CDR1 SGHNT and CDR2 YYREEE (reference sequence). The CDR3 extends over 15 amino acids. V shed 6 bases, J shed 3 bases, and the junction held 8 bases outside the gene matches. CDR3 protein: CASTWGLAGTDTQYF. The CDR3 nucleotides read TGTGCCAGCACCTGGGGACTAGCAGGTACAGATACGCAGTATTTT.

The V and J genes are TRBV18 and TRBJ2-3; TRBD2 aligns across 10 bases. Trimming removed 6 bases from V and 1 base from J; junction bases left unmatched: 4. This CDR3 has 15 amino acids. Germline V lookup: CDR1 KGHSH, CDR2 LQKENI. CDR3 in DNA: TGTGCCAGCTCCCCCACTAGCGGGGGCACAGATACGCAGTATTTT. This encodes CASSPTSGGTDTQYF.

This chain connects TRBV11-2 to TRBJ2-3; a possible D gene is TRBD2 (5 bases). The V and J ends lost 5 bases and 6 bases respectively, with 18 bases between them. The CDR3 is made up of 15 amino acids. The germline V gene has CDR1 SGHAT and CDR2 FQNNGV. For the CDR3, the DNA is TGTGCCAGCAGCCCCGGAGGACCGGGTTCCGATACGCAGTATTTT. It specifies CASSPGGPGSDTQYF.

CDR3 coding DNA: TGTGCCAGCAGCGTAGCCGCAGATACGCAGTATTTT. This encodes CASSVAADTQYF. This chain connects TRBV9 to TRBJ2-3; no reliable D call. The V end lost 0 bases, the J end lost 4 bases, and 3 bases lay between the germline ends. Germline V gene data show CDR1 as SGDLS and CDR2 as YYNGEE. This CDR3 has 12 residues.

CDR3 residues: CASSQEAVGGFSYEQYF. CDR3 DNA sequence: TGCGCCAGCAGCCAAGAAGCCGTCGGCGGGTTCTCCTACGAGCAGTACTTC. The chain links TRBV4-1 to TRBJ2-7; D might be TRBD2 (5 bases). Deletions cut 0 bases from V and 0 bases from J, with 15 bases between. CDR3 size: 17 residues. Germline CDR1 is MGHRA and CDR2 is YSYEKL.

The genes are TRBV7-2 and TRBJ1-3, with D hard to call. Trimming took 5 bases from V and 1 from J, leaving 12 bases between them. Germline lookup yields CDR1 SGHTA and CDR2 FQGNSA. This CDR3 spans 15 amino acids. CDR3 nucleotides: TGTGCCAGCAGCACGAACCAGATTTCTGGAAACACCATATATTTT. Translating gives CASSTNQISGNTIYF.

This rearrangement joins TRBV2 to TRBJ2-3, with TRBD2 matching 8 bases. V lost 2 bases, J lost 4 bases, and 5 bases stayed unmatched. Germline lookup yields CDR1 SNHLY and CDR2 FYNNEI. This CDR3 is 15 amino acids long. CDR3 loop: CASSEWGGGSDTQYF. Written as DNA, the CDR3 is TGTGCCAGCAGTGAATGGGGCGGGGGGTCAGATACGCAGTATTTT. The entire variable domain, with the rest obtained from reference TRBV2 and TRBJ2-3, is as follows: EPEVTQTPSHQVTQMGQEVILRCVPISNHLYFYWYRQILGQKVEFLVSFYNNEISEKSEIFDDQFSVERPDGSNFTLKIRSTKLEDSAMYFCASSEWGGGSDTQYFGPGTRLTVL.

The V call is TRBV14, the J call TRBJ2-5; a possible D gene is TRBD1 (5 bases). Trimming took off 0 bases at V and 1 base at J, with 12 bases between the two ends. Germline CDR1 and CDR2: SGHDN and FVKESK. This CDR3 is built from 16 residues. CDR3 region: CASSQDAGSLQETQYF. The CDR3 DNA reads TGTGCCAGCAGCCAAGATGCAGGGTCCCTCCAAGAGACCCAGTACTTC.

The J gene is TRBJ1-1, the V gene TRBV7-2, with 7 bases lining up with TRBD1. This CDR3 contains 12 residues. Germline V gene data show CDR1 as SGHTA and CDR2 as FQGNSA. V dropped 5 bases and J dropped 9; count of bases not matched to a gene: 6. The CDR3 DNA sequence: TGTGCCAGCAGCCAGACAGGGATTCAAGCTTTCTTT. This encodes CASSQTGIQAFF.

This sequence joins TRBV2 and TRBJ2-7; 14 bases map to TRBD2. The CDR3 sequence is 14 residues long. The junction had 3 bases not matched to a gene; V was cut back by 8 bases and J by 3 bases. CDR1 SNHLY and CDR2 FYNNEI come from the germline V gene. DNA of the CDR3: TGTGCCAGCCGTGGGACTAGCGGGAGCTACGAGCAGTACTTC. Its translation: CASRGTSGSYEQYF.

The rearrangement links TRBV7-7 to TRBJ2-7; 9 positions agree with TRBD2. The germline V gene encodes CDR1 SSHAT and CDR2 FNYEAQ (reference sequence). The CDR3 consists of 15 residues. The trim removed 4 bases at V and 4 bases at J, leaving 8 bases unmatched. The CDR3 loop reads CASSSAGTSRYEQYF. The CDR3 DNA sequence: TGTGCCAGCAGCTCTGCTGGGACTAGCCGGTACGAGCAGTACTTC.

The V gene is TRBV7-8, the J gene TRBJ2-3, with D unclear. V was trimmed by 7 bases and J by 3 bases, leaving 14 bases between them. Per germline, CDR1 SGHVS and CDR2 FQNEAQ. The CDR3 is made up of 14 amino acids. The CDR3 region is CASTNERRTDTQYF. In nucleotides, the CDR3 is TGTGCCAGCACTAACGAGAGGCGGACAGATACGCAGTATTTT.

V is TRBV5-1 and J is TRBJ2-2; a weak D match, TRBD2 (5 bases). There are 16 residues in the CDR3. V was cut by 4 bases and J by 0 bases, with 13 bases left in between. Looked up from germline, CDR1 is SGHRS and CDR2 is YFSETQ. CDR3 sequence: CASSVTGNTNTGELFF. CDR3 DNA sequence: TGCGCCAGCAGCGTTACCGGGAACACGAACACCGGGGAGCTGTTTTTT.

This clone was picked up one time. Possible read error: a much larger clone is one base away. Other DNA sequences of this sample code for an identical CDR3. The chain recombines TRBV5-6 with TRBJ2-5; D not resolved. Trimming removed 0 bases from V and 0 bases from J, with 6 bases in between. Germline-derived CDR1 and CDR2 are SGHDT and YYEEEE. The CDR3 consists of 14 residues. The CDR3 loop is CASSLVADQETQYF. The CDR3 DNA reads TGTGCCAGCAGCTTGGTAGCAGACCAAGAGACCCAGTACTTC.

For the CDR3, the DNA is TGTGCCAGCAGCTCCGGGACAGGGTTTACGCAGTATTTT. This sequence encodes CASSSGTGFTQYF. J is TRBJ2-3 and V is TRBV7-9; 9 nucleotides match TRBD1. Unmatched junction bases numbered 4, after V lost 4 bases and J lost 8 bases. The V gene's germline CDR1 is SEHNR and CDR2 FQNEAQ (reference sequence). This CDR3 is 13 amino acids long.

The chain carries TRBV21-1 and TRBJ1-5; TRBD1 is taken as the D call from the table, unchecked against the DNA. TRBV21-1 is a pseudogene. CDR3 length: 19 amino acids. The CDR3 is CASSKGMVVGAGENQPQHF. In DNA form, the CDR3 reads TGTGCCAGCAGCAAAGGAATGGTGGTAGGGGCAGGGGAAAATCAGCCCCAGCATTTT.

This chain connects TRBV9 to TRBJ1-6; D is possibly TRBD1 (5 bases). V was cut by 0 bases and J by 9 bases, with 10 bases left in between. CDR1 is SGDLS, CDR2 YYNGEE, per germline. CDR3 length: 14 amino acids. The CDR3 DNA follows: TGTGCCAGCAGCGTAGAATGGGGCCGTTCACCCCTCCACTTT. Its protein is CASSVEWGRSPLHF.